What follows are 30 T cell receptor beta chains derived from one specimen sequenced in a study of T cells in Graves' hyperthyroidism and ophthalmopathy. Amplification of TCR beta CDR3 regions used RNA as the template. RT-PCR in the first round (using the HTBI primer set) targeted the TCR CDR3. MiXCR was run by TCRdb on the multiplex PCR reads, yielding one entry per CDR3 protein. The data show about 840,000 distinct CDR3 sequences, approximately 40% seen once. Sequenced material: blood. Receptors originate from a man younger than 35 with Graves' hyperthyroidism.

This clonotype was recorded many times. The gene calls are TRBV5-8 and TRBJ1-2, with a tentative D call TRBD1 (6 bases). This CDR3 region has 13 residues. The V gene lost 1 base and the J gene lost 4 bases, with 8 bases spanning the gap. Germline CDR1 is SGHTS and CDR2 is YDEGEE. The CDR3 DNA is TGTGCCAGCAGCTTGTGGACAGTCTATGGCTACACCTTC. It is translated as CASSLWTVYGYTF.

This rearrangement joins TRBV6-5 to TRBJ1-5; TRBD1 aligns across 7 bases. V lost 6 bases, J lost 1 base, and 12 bases stayed unmatched. Germline loops: CDR1 MNHEY, CDR2 SVGAGI. The CDR3 has 17 residues. CDR3 coding DNA: TGTGCCAGCAGCCGGACTCACCCAGGGGGGAGCAATCAGCCCCAGCATTTT. Its protein is CASSRTHPGGSNQPQHF.

This clonotype was detected ten times or more. V and J are TRBV7-9 and TRBJ1-6, with 8 bases that match TRBD1. Germline V CDR1 and CDR2: SEHNR, FQNEAQ (reference sequence). The trim removed 4 bases at V and 10 bases at J, leaving 9 bases unmatched. This CDR3 has 15 amino acids. CDR3 residues: CASSSGGAKGSPLHF. CDR3 DNA sequence: TGTGCCAGCAGCTCAGGGGGCGCGAAAGGATCACCCCTCCACTTT. The full variable domain, completed using reference TRBV7-9 and TRBJ1-6, is DTGVSQNPRHKITKRGQNVTFRCDPISEHNRLYWYRQTLGQGPEFLTYFQNEAQLEKSRLLSDRFSAERPKGSFSTLEIQRTEQGDSAMYLCASSSGGAKGSPLHFGNGTRLTVT.

Notes on this clonotype: One junction end disagrees with the germline gene, perhaps due to a read error. The V and J genes are TRBV7-9 and TRBJ1-6; no definite D call. CDR3 length equals 15 residues. The V gene's germline CDR1 is SEHNR and CDR2 FQNEAQ (reference sequence). The CDR3 DNA reads as TGTGCCAACAGCTTAGTACGGACCCCAAATTCACCCCTCCACTTT. Its protein is CANSLVRTPNSPLHF.

The chain links TRBV2 to TRBJ1-1; possibly TRBD1 for D (6 bases). The CDR3 runs to 16 residues. V was clipped by 6 bases and J by 2 bases, with 19 bases between them. CDR1 and CDR2 from the germline V gene are SNHLY and FYNNEI. The CDR3 bases are TGTGCCAGCAGCCAAGATAGTGGACAGACAAACACTGAAGCTTTCTTT. As protein: CASSQDSGQTNTEAFF.

The V call is TRBV5-5, the J call TRBJ1-3, with 7 bases identical to TRBD1. The CDR3 runs to 15 residues. Germline CDR1 SGHKS, CDR2 YYEKEE (reference sequence). With V trimmed by 3 bases and J by 1 base, 4 bases remained unmatched. CDR3 in DNA: TGTGCCAGCAGCTGGACAGGTCTTTCTGGAAACACCATATATTTT. This codes for CASSWTGLSGNTIYF.

V and J are TRBV25-1 and TRBJ1-2, with 10 bases identical to TRBD1. Germline V CDR1 and CDR2: MGHDK, SYGVNS. Trimming cost V 6 bases and J 4 bases; bases outside gene matches: 8. The CDR3 has 15 amino acids. CDR3: CASSARDRGSYGYTF. The CDR3 DNA follows: TGTGCCAGCAGCGCACGGGACAGGGGATCCTATGGCTACACCTTC.

In its sample, this clonotype was seen many times. The rearrangement uses TRBV7-2 and TRBJ2-7, with TRBD1 matching over 9 bases. The CDR3 extends over 14 amino acids. V shed 5 bases and J 5 bases; nucleotides not matched to a gene: 7. Germline V gene sequence: CDR1 SGHTA, CDR2 FQGNSA. This CDR3 reads CASSRQGVVDEQYF. CDR3 in DNA: TGTGCCAGCAGCCGACAGGGGGTTGTCGACGAGCAGTACTTC.

This chain connects TRBV4-2 to TRBJ1-1; D is perhaps TRBD1 (6 bases). The CDR3 is 14 amino acids. V was trimmed by 2 bases and J by 7 bases, leaving 14 bases between them. The germline CDR1 and CDR2 sequences are LGHNA and YNFKEQ. The CDR3 nucleotides read TGTGCCAGCAGCCAATCTACAGGGCAGGTTGAAGCTTTCTTT. Its translation is CASSQSTGQVEAFF.

V gene TRBV4-3 combines with J gene TRBJ2-7; D remains ambiguous. CDR1 and CDR2 from the germline V gene are LGHNA and YSLEER. The CDR3 loop spans 13 amino acids. Trimming took off 4 bases at V and 3 bases at J, with 10 bases between the two ends. The CDR3 DNA is TGCGCCAGCAGCCCCCCGGCGCTCTACGAGCAGTACTTC. Amino acid sequence: CASSPPALYEQYF.

This clonotype was counted between two and nine times. The rearrangement joins TRBV9 to TRBJ2-7, with TRBD2 identical over 10 bases. CDR3 length: 17 amino acids. V lost 3 bases, J lost 0 bases, and 9 bases stayed unmatched. Germline loops: CDR1 SGDLS, CDR2 YYNGEE. CDR3 bases: TGTGCCAGCAGCGACCCTTCGGGACTAGCGAGCTCCTACGAGCAGTACTTC. Protein product: CASSDPSGLASSYEQYF.

Concerning this clonotype: This may stem from a read error, because a much larger clone lies one nucleotide away. This chain joins TRBV9 and TRBJ1-1, with D maybe TRBD1 (5 bases). CDR3 length: 12 amino acids. The germline CDR1 and CDR2 sequences are SGDLS and YYNGEE. V lost 0 bases, J lost 11 bases, and 11 bases lay in between. This chain's CDR3 is CASSVGGRAAFF. DNA of the CDR3: TGTGCCAGCAGCGTAGGAGGCAGGGCGGCTTTCTTT.

This clonotype was counted at least ten times. The chain has TRBV7-9 and TRBJ1-5; D unclear. The germline V and J ends were trimmed by 5 bases and 1 base, with 9 bases remaining between them. Per germline, CDR1 SEHNR and CDR2 FQNEAQ (reference sequence). This CDR3 has 14 residues. The chain's CDR3 is CASSTPDSNQPQHF. DNA of the CDR3: TGTGCCAGCAGCACCCCGGACAGCAATCAGCCCCAGCATTTT.

This chain links TRBV6-5 with TRBJ2-7; D might be TRBD2 (6 bases). From germline, CDR1 is MNHEY and CDR2 SVGAGI. The V gene lost 2 bases and the J gene lost 0 bases, with 11 bases spanning the gap. The length of the CDR3 is 15 residues. Here the CDR3 reads CASSYGTGPSYEQYF. In DNA form, the CDR3 reads TGTGCCAGCAGTTACGGGACTGGACCCTCCTACGAGCAGTACTTC.

The rearrangement uses TRBV12-3 or TRBV12-4 and TRBJ2-7, with D possibly TRBD1 on 6 matching bases. V lost 1 base to trimming and J lost 2 bases, with 9 bases between them. The CDR3 spans 14 residues. CDR3 in DNA: TGTGCCAGCAGTTTAGGAGGACAGCCCTACGAGCAGTACTTC. This codes for CASSLGGQPYEQYF.

CDR3 nucleotide sequence: TGTGCCAGCAGCCCTCGGACTAGCGGGGTGGAGACCCAGTACTTC. Its protein product is CASSPRTSGVETQYF. J is TRBJ2-7 and V is TRBV7-2; 12 nucleotides agree with TRBD2. The DNA end is a closer match to TRBJ2-5, so the J assignment may be wrong. Germline values: CDR1 SGHTA, CDR2 FQGNSA. CDR3 length: 15 residues.

The rearrangement uses TRBV19 and TRBJ1-6; D gene ambiguous. Trimming shortened V by 7 bases and J by 9 bases, and 16 bases separated the two germline ends. There are 14 residues in the CDR3. Germline CDR1 LNHDA, CDR2 SQIVND (reference sequence). This chain's CDR3 is CASKTAPSGSPLHF. The CDR3 nucleotides read TGTGCCAGTAAAACGGCGCCCAGTGGTTCACCCCTCCACTTT.

This clonotype was picked up one time. V is TRBV29-1 and J is TRBJ2-5; TRBD1 matches at 9 bases. J lost 4 bases, V lost 6 bases, and 9 bases had no gene match. The CDR3 contains 14 residues. Germline V gives CDR1 SQVTM, CDR2 ANQGSEA. This CDR3 is CSVTPDRGRETQYF. CDR3 nucleotide sequence: TGCAGCGTGACTCCGGACAGGGGAAGAGAGACCCAGTACTTC.

The V call is TRBV29-1, the J call TRBJ1-2, with TRBD1 matching over 7 bases. Germline-derived CDR1 and CDR2 are SQVTM and ANQGSEA. V shed 2 bases, J shed 0 bases, and the junction held 12 bases outside the gene matches. The CDR3 consists of 17 residues. The CDR3 spells CSVETSGDRISNYGYTF. As DNA, the CDR3 is TGCAGCGTTGAAACTAGCGGGGACAGAATTTCTAACTATGGCTACACCTTC.

This clonotype was recorded many times. The chain employs TRBV29-1 and TRBJ1-4, with TRBD1 matching over 8 bases. Unmatched junction bases numbered 3, after V lost 4 bases and J lost 8 bases. The CDR3 extends over 12 amino acids. Germline CDR1 reads SQVTM; CDR2 reads ANQGSEA. The CDR3 sequence: CSVGTGWEKLFF. CDR3 bases: TGCAGCGTTGGGACAGGGTGGGAAAAACTGTTTTTT. The complete variable domain, with remaining parts taken from reference TRBV29-1 and TRBJ1-4, reads SAVISQKPSRDICQRGTSLTIQCQVDSQVTMMFWYRQQPGQSLTLIATANQGSEATYESGFVIDKFPISRPNLTFSTLTVSNMSPEDSSIYLCSVGTGWEKLFFGSGTQLSVL.

Remarks on this clonotype: A much bigger clone sits one base away, suggesting this may be a read error. The V gene is TRBV29-1, the J gene TRBJ2-7; D is possibly TRBD1 or TRBD2 (5 bases each). Germline CDR1 reads SQVTM; CDR2 reads ANQGSEA. The V end was cut by 6 bases, the J end by 6 bases, with 15 bases between. This CDR3 has 12 amino acids. The CDR3 is CSVLGQGAEQYF. The CDR3 DNA reads TGCAGCGTGCTGGGCCAGGGAGCCGAGCAGTACTTC.

CDR3 loop: CASSQVGGKETQYF. The CDR3 bases are TGCGCCAGCAGCCAAGTGGGGGGGAAAGAGACCCAGTACTTC. This chain uses TRBV4-1 with TRBJ2-5; 7 bases are shared with TRBD2. Germline-derived CDR1 and CDR2 are MGHRA and YSYEKL. CDR3 length: 14 amino acids. Trimming cost V 1 base and J 3 bases; bases outside gene matches: 2.

The chain recombines TRBV5-4 with TRBJ1-6; D unresolved. This CDR3 is built from 14 residues. The germline gives CDR1 SGHNT, CDR2 YYREEE (reference sequence). Trimming cost V 0 bases and J 7 bases, with 8 bases left between them. CDR3 region: CASSLDEENSPLHF. Written as DNA, the CDR3 is TGTGCCAGCAGCTTGGACGAGGAGAATTCACCCCTCCACTTT.

V gene TRBV12-5 combines with J gene TRBJ2-5, with D tentatively TRBD1 (6 bases). This CDR3 has 15 residues. V lost 5 bases and J lost 5, with 18 bases in between. Germline V lookup: CDR1 LGHNT, CDR2 FRNRAP. The CDR3, as DNA: TGTGCTAGTGGTAACTTCGACTCGGGACACGAGACCCAGTACTTC. Residues: CASGNFDSGHETQYF.

This clonotype was observed a few times. The chain combines TRBV19 with TRBJ2-5; D is unclear. Germline V gene sequence: CDR1 LNHDA, CDR2 SQIVND (reference sequence). Deletions cut 1 base from V and 5 bases from J, with 14 bases between. There are 15 residues in the CDR3. Written as DNA, the CDR3 is TGTGCCAGTAGTATAGGCCAAGGGCCATCGGAGACCCAGTACTTC. As protein: CASSIGQGPSETQYF.

This clonotype was observed a few times. The chain has TRBV9 and TRBJ2-7; D might be TRBD1 or TRBD2, each matching 5 bases. Trimming stripped 3 bases from V and 1 base from J, with 17 bases between. Germline V CDR1 and CDR2: SGDLS, YYNGEE. The CDR3 totals 16 residues. The CDR3 sequence is CASSDLRDALSYEQYF. CDR3 in DNA: TGTGCCAGCAGCGACCTTAGGGACGCACTTTCCTACGAGCAGTACTTC.

The chain combines TRBV5-6 with TRBJ2-7; TRBD2 agrees at 11 bases. Germline CDR1 reads SGHDT; CDR2 reads YYEEEE. The CDR3 totals 14 residues. V shed 0 bases and J 7 bases; nucleotides not matched to a gene: 3. Here the CDR3 DNA reads TGTGCCAGCAGCTTGGCAGTAGCGGGAGGGGAGCAGTACTTC. It encodes CASSLAVAGGEQYF.

Many counts were recorded for this clonotype. CDR3 DNA: TGCAGCGTTGAAGAACCCCGTGGGGGGAAATGGGAGACCCAGTACTTC. Amino acids: CSVEEPRGGKWETQYF. The chain couples TRBV29-1 to TRBJ2-5, with D possibly matching TRBD2 (6 bases). This CDR3 is 16 amino acids long. Germline V CDR1 and CDR2: SQVTM, ANQGSEA. V was clipped by 0 bases and J by 5 bases, with 19 bases between them.

The genes are TRBV7-2 and TRBJ2-7; 10 positions agree with TRBD1. V was clipped by 5 bases and J by 4 bases; unmatched bases: 8. The CDR3 has 15 amino acids. Germline V gene lookup returns CDR1 SGHTA and CDR2 FQGNSA. CDR3 sequence (DNA): TGTGCCAGCAGCCCGTTTCGGGGACAGGGGTACGAGCAGTACTTC. Residues: CASSPFRGQGYEQYF.

This clonotype has a handful of counts. The chain links TRBV2 to TRBJ2-5; 12 positions agree with TRBD1. The V and J ends lost 3 bases and 5 bases, in that order; junction bases with no gene match: 4. The V gene's germline CDR1 is SNHLY and CDR2 FYNNEI. CDR3 length: 15 amino acids. Here the CDR3 reads CASSEGQGAAETQYF. The CDR3 nucleotides read TGTGCCAGCAGTGAGGGACAGGGGGCAGCGGAGACCCAGTACTTC. The complete variable domain, with remaining parts taken from reference TRBV2 and TRBJ2-5, reads EPEVTQTPSHQVTQMGQEVILRCVPISNHLYFYWYRQILGQKVEFLVSFYNNEISEKSEIFDDQFSVERPDGSNFTLKIRSTKLEDSAMYFCASSEGQGAAETQYFGPGTRLLVL.